One and the same sample provided the 5 T cell receptor beta chains below, sequenced in a study of blood T cell repertoires in COVID-19. Using immunoSEQ multiplex PCR, the repertoire was profiled, and TCRdb retains in-frame clones only, with some absent. In the table there are approximately 190,000 clones, around 84% of which are singletons. The material sequenced was peripheral blood. These TCRs come from a human donor in a cohort sampled during active COVID-19.

DNA for the CDR3: TGTGCCAGAAGCCCGGCGGGATCGGGCTATGGCTACACCTTC. Its translation is CARSPAGSGYGYTF. The chain uses TRBV5-3 and TRBJ1-2; no clear D. TRBV5-3 is an ORF, with its function uncertain. The CDR3 covers 14 residues. V was clipped by 4 bases and J by 4 bases, with 14 bases between them.

In its sample, this clone was seen a few times. The V call is TRBV6-2 or TRBV6-3, the J call TRBJ2-2, with TRBD1 identical over 8 bases. CDR3 length: 15 residues. The ends lost 6 bases at V and 3 bases at J; junction bases unmatched: 6. Looked up from germline, CDR1 is MNHEY and CDR2 is SVGEGT. The CDR3 spells CASSTDRAYTGELFF. The CDR3 region has the DNA TGTGCCAGCAGCACGGACAGGGCCTACACCGGGGAGCTGTTTTTT.

This chain connects TRBV2 to TRBJ1-2; 10 bases fit TRBD1. Germline values: CDR1 SNHLY, CDR2 FYNNEI. The CDR3 length is 17 residues. Trimming removed 9 bases from V and 7 bases from J; junction bases left unmatched: 20. For the CDR3, the DNA is TGTGCCAGAAGTTTTGCCGGGACAGGGGATTTTTCTGGTGGCTACACCTTC. Translation gives CARSFAGTGDFSGGYTF. Full variable domain (outside the CDR3, taken from reference TRBV2 and TRBJ1-2): EPEVTQTPSHQVTQMGQEVILRCVPISNHLYFYWYRQILGQKVEFLVSFYNNEISEKSEIFDDQFSVERPDGSNFTLKIRSTKLEDSAMYFCARSFAGTGDFSGGYTFGSGTRLTVV.

The CDR3 spells CASGRQGFSNEKLFF. The CDR3 DNA reads TGTGCCAGCGGAAGACAGGGGTTTTCTAATGAAAAACTGTTTTTT. V is TRBV6-5 and J is TRBJ1-4, with 8 bases that match TRBD1. This CDR3 has 15 residues. V lost 8 bases and J lost 3; bases outside the gene matches: 8. The germline V gene encodes CDR1 MNHEY and CDR2 SVGAGI.

The chain uses TRBV10-3 and TRBJ2-2; D not certain. The CDR3 has 13 amino acids. Germline V CDR1 and CDR2: ENHRY, SYGVKD. V was pared by 0 bases and J by 9 bases, with 8 bases between. CDR3 sequence reads: CAISESSPRELFF. As DNA, the CDR3 is TGTGCCATCAGTGAGTCCTCCCCCCGGGAGCTGTTTTTT.